Included here is one T cell receptor (beta chain) sequence, with context. No antigen is known for it. It was with a sample-barcoded 5' primer and a J-beta primer mix that a second PCR of about 6 to 12 cycles was run. All samples yielded 3 million or more CDR3-containing paired-end reads. TCRdb reanalysed the 5' RACE reads using MiXCR and keeps one entry per CDR3 protein. The sample shows fewer than 2 million distinct CDR3 sequences, about two fifths of them seen only once. The CDR3 has 12 amino acids. The germline V gene encodes CDR1 DFQATT and CDR2 SNEGSKA (reference sequence). This record belongs to a study of blood T cells in healthy people across ages. Findings and limits, study-wide: Investigators viewed diversity estimates from one million T cells as underestimates, the study reported. For the donors, CMV status was unknown and possibly confounded expanded clonotype changes.

J is TRBJ2-4 and V is TRBV20-1, with a possible D match to TRBD2 (5 bases). TRBJ2-7 explains the end of the DNA better; the J call may be wrong. The TCR originated in a human donor in good health. Sequenced: blood. CDR3 amino acids: CSAHPGSYEQYF. The DNA for the CDR3 is TGCAGTGCACACCCGGGAAGTTACGAGCAGTACTTC.